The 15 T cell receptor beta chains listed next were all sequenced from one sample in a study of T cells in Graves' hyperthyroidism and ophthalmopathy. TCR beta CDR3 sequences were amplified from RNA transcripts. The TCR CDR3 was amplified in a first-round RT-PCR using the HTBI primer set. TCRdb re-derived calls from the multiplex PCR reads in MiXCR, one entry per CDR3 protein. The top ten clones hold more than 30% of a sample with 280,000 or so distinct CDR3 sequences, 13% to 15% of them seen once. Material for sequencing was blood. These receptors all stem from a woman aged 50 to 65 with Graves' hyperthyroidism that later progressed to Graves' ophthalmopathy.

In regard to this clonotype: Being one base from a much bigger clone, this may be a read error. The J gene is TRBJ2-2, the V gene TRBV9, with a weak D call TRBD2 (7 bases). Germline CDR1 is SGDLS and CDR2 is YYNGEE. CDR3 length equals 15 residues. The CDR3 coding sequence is TGTGCCAGAAGCGAGGGGGGGGCGAACACCGGGGAGCTGTTTTTT. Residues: CARSEGGANTGELFF.

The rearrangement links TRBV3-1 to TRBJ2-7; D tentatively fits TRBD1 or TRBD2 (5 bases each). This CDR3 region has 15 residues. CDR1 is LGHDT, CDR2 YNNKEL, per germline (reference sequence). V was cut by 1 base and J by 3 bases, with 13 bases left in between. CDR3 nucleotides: TGTGCCAGCAGCCAAGTGGGGGAGCTCATCTACGAGCAGTACTTC. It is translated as CASSQVGELIYEQYF.

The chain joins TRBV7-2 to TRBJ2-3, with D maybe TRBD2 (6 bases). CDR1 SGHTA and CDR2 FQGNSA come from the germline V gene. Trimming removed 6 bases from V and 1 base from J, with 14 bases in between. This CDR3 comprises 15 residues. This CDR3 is CASRPRLGGTDTQYF. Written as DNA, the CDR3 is TGTGCCAGCAGACCTAGACTAGGGGGCACAGATACGCAGTATTTT. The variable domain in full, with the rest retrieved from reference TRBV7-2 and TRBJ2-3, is GAGVSQSPSNKVTEKGKDVELRCDPISGHTALYWYRQSLGQGLEFLIYFQGNSAPDKSGLPSDRFSAERTGGSVSTLTIQRTQQEDSAVYLCASRPRLGGTDTQYFGPGTRLTVL.

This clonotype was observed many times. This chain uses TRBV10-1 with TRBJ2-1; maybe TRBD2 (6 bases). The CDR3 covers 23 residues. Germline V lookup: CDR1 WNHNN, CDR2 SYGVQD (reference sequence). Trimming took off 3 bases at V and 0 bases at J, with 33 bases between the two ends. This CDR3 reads CASSDSGSITGHRGRISYNEQFF. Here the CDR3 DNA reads TGCGCCAGCAGTGATAGTGGGAGTATTACGGGGCATCGAGGGAGGATCTCCTACAATGAGCAGTTCTTC.

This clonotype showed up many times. CDR3 region: CSASPWSGIPSEETQYF. The CDR3 nucleotides read TGCAGTGCTTCACCCTGGAGCGGGATCCCATCGGAAGAGACCCAGTACTTC. The chain carries TRBV20-1 and TRBJ2-5, with 7 bases matching TRBD2. CDR3 size: 17 residues. Germline CDR1 and CDR2: DFQATT and SNEGSKA (reference sequence). Trimming took 5 bases from V and 3 from J; bases not matched to a gene: 18.

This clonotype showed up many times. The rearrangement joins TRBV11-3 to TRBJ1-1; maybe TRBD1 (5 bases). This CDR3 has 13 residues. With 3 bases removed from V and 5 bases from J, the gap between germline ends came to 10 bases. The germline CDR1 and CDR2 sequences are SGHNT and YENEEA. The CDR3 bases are TGTGCCAGCAGCTTCGGGGGGAGAACTGAAGCTTTCTTT. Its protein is CASSFGGRTEAFF.

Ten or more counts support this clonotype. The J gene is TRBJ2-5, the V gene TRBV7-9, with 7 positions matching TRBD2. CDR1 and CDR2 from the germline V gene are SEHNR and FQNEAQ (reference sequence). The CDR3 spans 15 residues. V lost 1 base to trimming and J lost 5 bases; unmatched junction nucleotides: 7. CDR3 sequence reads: CASSLGTSRGETQYF. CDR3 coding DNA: TGTGCCAGCAGCTTAGGGACTAGTCGGGGGGAGACCCAGTACTTC.

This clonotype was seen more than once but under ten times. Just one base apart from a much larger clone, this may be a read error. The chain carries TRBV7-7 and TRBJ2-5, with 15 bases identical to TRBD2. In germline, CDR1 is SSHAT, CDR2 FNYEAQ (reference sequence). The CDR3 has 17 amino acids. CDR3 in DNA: TGTGCTAGCGGCTTGAGGACTAGCGGGAGGGTCCAGGAGACCCAGTACTTC. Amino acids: CASGLRTSGRVQETQYF.

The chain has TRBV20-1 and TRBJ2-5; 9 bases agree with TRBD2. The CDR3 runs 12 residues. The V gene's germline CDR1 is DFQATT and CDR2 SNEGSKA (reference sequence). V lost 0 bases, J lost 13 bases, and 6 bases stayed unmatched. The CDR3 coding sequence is TGCAGTGCTAGAGATGATAGCGGGAGCCGGTACTTC. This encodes CSARDDSGSRYF.

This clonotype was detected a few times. The CDR3, as DNA: TGTGCCAGTAGTCCGCAGGGTTATACGCAGTATTTT. Amino acid sequence: CASSPQGYTQYF. V usage is TRBV19 and J usage is TRBJ2-3, with a tentative D call TRBD1 (5 bases). V lost 5 bases and J lost 7, with 10 bases in between. CDR3 length: 12 residues. CDR1 and CDR2 (germline): LNHDA, SQIVND (reference sequence).

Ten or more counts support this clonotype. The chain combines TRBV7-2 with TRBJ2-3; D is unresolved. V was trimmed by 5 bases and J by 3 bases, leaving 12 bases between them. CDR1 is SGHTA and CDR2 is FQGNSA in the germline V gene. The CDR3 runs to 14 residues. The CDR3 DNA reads TGTGCCAGCAGCCGAGAGGCTAGGACAGATACGCAGTATTTT. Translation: CASSREARTDTQYF.

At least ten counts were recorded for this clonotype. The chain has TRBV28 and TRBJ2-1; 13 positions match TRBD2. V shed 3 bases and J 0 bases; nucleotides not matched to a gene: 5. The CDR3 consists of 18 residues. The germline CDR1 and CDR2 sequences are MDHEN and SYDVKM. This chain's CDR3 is CASSLTLAGGSSYNEQFF. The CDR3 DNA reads TGTGCCAGCAGTTTGACACTAGCGGGGGGGAGCTCCTACAATGAGCAGTTCTTC.

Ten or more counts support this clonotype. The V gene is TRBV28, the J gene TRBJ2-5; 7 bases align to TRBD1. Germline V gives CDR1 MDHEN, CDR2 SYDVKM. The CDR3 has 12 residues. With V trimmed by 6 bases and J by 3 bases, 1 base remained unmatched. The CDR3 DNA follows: TGTGCCAGCAGACAGGGGAAAGAGACCCAGTACTTC. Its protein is CASRQGKETQYF.

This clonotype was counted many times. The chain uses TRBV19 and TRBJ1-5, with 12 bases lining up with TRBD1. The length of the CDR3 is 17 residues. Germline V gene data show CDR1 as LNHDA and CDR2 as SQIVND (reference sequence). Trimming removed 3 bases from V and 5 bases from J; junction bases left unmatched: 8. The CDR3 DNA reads TGTGCCAGTAGTATTCGGTCGGGACAGGGGGCTCATCAGCCCCAGCATTTT. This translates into CASSIRSGQGAHQPQHF.

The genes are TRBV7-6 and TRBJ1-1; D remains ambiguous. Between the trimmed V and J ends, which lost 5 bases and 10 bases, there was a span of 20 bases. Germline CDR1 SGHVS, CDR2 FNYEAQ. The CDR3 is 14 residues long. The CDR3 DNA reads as TGTGCCAGCAGCCAATCGGCCCGGTGGATCGGAGCTTTCTTT. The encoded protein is CASSQSARWIGAFF.